A single sample is the source of the 10 T cell receptor beta chains below, sequenced in a study of cytomegalovirus exposure and HLA in healthy donors. PCR was performed using 60 Vbeta and 13 Jbeta primers. This table comes from immunoSEQ multiplex PCR, and its TCRdb copy is limited to in-frame clones, with some not included. The top ten hold approximately 5.1% of the sample, which has fewer than 200,000 clones, roughly 80% seen once. Sequenced: PBMCs. The receptors here all came from a man aged 40-50 years in good health and CMV-seronegative.

V is TRBV29-1 and J is TRBJ1-1; 9 bases map to TRBD1. This CDR3 spans 13 amino acids. V shed 6 bases, J shed 5 bases, and the junction held 7 bases outside the gene matches. Germline assignment: CDR1 SQVTM and CDR2 ANQGSEA. CDR3 protein: CSVEGQGRTEAFF. The CDR3 nucleotides are TGCAGCGTGGAGGGACAGGGAAGAACTGAAGCTTTCTTT.

The chain joins TRBV7-2 to TRBJ1-2; D is undetermined. The CDR3 is made up of 16 amino acids. V was pared by 1 base and J by 3 bases, with 15 bases between. Germline CDR1 reads SGHTA; CDR2 reads FQGNSA. For the CDR3, the DNA is TGTGCCAGCAGCTTAGGGAGGTTCAGGACCCACTATGGCTACACCTTC. Encoded protein: CASSLGRFRTHYGYTF.

The chain links TRBV6-1 to TRBJ2-1; 9 bases line up with TRBD1. V lost 4 bases to trimming and J lost 3 bases; unmatched junction nucleotides: 7. Germline V CDR1 and CDR2: MNHNS, SASEGT. The CDR3 runs to 16 residues. CDR3 amino acids: CASSGSSGQGYNEQFF. CDR3 sequence (DNA): TGTGCCAGCAGTGGATCGTCGGGACAGGGCTACAATGAGCAGTTCTTC.

The CDR3 spells CASSSHSTSGNTIYF. The CDR3 nucleotides are TGTGCCAGCAGCAGTCACAGCACCTCTGGAAACACCATATATTTT. V usage is TRBV9 and J usage is TRBJ1-3; D not resolved. Germline V gene data show CDR1 as SGDLS and CDR2 as YYNGEE. Trimming stripped 4 bases from V and 0 bases from J, with 11 bases between. The CDR3 is 15 residues long.

This sequence joins TRBV5-1 and TRBJ2-2, with D perhaps TRBD1 (5 bases). Trimming cost V 3 bases and J 7 bases, with 10 bases left between them. CDR1 and CDR2 (germline): SGHRS, YFSETQ. The CDR3 contains 13 residues. CDR3 in amino acids: CASSSTVGGELFF. The CDR3 DNA reads as TGCGCCAGCAGCTCGACAGTGGGCGGGGAGCTGTTTTTT.

J is TRBJ1-3 and V is TRBV9; TRBD1 aligns across 7 bases. Trimming took 4 bases from V and 7 from J; bases not matched to a gene: 11. Germline CDR1 and CDR2: SGDLS and YYNGEE. The CDR3 loop spans 15 amino acids. The CDR3 DNA follows: TGTGCCAGCAGCCCCCCGACAGGGTGGGATAACACCATATATTTT. Amino acid sequence: CASSPPTGWDNTIYF.

CDR3 sequence reads: CASSFGTGTKLFF. DNA of the CDR3: TGTGCCAGCAGCTTCGGGACCGGGACTAAGCTGTTTTTT. J is TRBJ2-2 and V is TRBV7-2; 7 nucleotides line up with TRBD2. The trim removed 3 bases at V and 12 bases at J, leaving 7 bases unmatched. Germline lookup yields CDR1 SGHTA and CDR2 FQGNSA. The CDR3 consists of 13 residues.

This chain links TRBV19 with TRBJ1-1, with 7 bases aligning to TRBD1. With 5 bases clipped from V and 1 base from J, the junction kept 4 bases outside the gene matches. CDR1 LNHDA and CDR2 SQIVND come from the germline V gene (reference sequence). The CDR3 has 14 residues. The CDR3 sequence: CASSVRTGNTEAFF. The CDR3 DNA sequence: TGTGCCAGTAGTGTACGGACAGGGAACACTGAAGCTTTCTTT.

The chain uses TRBV7-6 and TRBJ2-2; no clear D gene. The V gene lost 2 bases and the J gene lost 6 bases, with 4 bases spanning the gap. The germline CDR1 and CDR2 sequences are SGHVS and FNYEAQ. The CDR3 sequence is 12 residues long. The CDR3: CASSLLPGELFF. As DNA, the CDR3 is TGTGCCAGCAGCTTACTCCCCGGGGAGCTGTTTTTT.

The chain uses TRBV5-6 and TRBJ1-1; weak D call: TRBD1 (5 bases). CDR1 is SGHDT, CDR2 YYEEEE, per germline. Trimming left V 3 bases short and J 1 base short, with 13 bases between. The CDR3 loop spans 15 amino acids. CDR3 residues: CASSWGGRSNTEAFF. CDR3 sequence (DNA): TGTGCCAGCAGCTGGGGCGGACGGTCGAACACTGAAGCTTTCTTT. Full variable domain (rest looked up from reference TRBV5-6 and TRBJ1-1): DAGVTQSPTHLIKTRGQQVTLRCSPKSGHDTVSWYQQALGQGPQFIFQYYEEEERQRGNFPDRFSGHQFPNYSSELNVNALLLGDSALYLCASSWGGRSNTEAFFGQGTRLTVV.